Listed here are 10 T cell receptor beta chains from one sample, sequenced in a study of blood T cell repertoires in COVID-19. Clones were sequenced by immunoSEQ multiplex PCR, and TCRdb holds only the in-frame ones, with some missing. The profile shows some 160,000 clones, 70% to 90% of them singletons. Material for sequencing was peripheral blood. The receptors come from a man aged 60 to 75 with acute or convalescent COVID-19.

The chain is built from TRBV7-3 and TRBJ2-3, with 10 bases that match TRBD2. V lost 1 base and J lost 2; bases outside the gene matches: 3. This CDR3 contains 16 residues. Germline V lookup: CDR1 SGHTA, CDR2 FQGTGA. The CDR3 coding sequence is TGTGCCAGCAGCTTAAAAGCGGGGGGGACCACAGATACGCAGTATTTT. Translated: CASSLKAGGTTDTQYF.

This chain joins TRBV2 and TRBJ1-5; 9 bases line up with TRBD1. Germline lookup yields CDR1 SNHLY and CDR2 FYNNEI. This CDR3 is 18 amino acids long. V shed 4 bases, J shed 2 bases, and the junction held 12 bases outside the gene matches. The DNA for the CDR3 is TGTGCCAGCAGTGCCGGGACAGGGAGTCATAGTGGCAATCAGCCCCAGCATTTT. Its protein is CASSAGTGSHSGNQPQHF.

The CDR3 sequence: CASSLAASKTGELFF. The CDR3 region has the DNA TGCGCCAGCAGCTTGGCCGCCAGTAAAACCGGGGAGCTGTTTTTT. The gene calls are TRBV5-1 and TRBJ2-2; D is unresolved. The V end was cut by 0 bases, the J end by 5 bases, with 11 bases between. CDR1 is SGHRS, CDR2 YFSETQ, per germline. The CDR3 length is 15 residues.

The chain uses TRBV21-1 and TRBJ1-6. TRBV21-1 is a known pseudogene. The CDR3 loop spans 17 amino acids. CDR3 sequence: CASSTCGRGSYNSPLHF. In nucleotides, the CDR3 is TGTGCCAGCAGCACTTGTGGGAGGGGCTCCTATAATTCACCCCTCCACTTT.

J is TRBJ1-5 and V is TRBV7-2; no definite D call. The CDR3 consists of 14 residues. V was cut by 5 bases and J by 4 bases, with 12 bases left in between. Germline V gene data show CDR1 as SGHTA and CDR2 as FQGNSA. The CDR3 protein is CASSQDKANQPQHF. CDR3 DNA: TGTGCCAGCAGCCAAGACAAGGCGAATCAGCCCCAGCATTTT. Looking up the rest from reference TRBV7-2 and TRBJ1-5 gives the full variable domain: GAGVSQSPSNKVTEKGKDVELRCDPISGHTALYWYRQSLGQGLEFLIYFQGNSAPDKSGLPSDRFSAERTGGSVSTLTIQRTQQEDSAVYLCASSQDKANQPQHFGDGTRLSIL.

The chain has TRBV4-2 and TRBJ1-1, with 12 nucleotides matching TRBD1. V dropped 3 bases and J dropped 4; count of bases not matched to a gene: 18. The CDR3 contains 20 residues. In germline, CDR1 is LGHNA, CDR2 YNFKEQ. CDR3 loop: CASSQSAFPGQGARSTEAFF. The CDR3 DNA reads as TGTGCCAGCAGCCAGTCAGCCTTCCCGGGACAGGGGGCGAGAAGCACTGAAGCTTTCTTT.

The J gene is TRBJ1-1, the V gene TRBV28; D unclear. The CDR3 has 13 amino acids. The ends were cut back, 3 bases at V and 3 bases at J, with 8 bases in the middle. In germline, CDR1 is MDHEN, CDR2 SYDVKM. The CDR3 DNA is TGTGCCAGCAGTTTTCGGAGGGACACTGAAGCTTTCTTT. Its translation is CASSFRRDTEAFF. Looking up the rest from reference TRBV28 and TRBJ1-1 gives the full variable domain: DVKVTQSSRYLVKRTGEKVFLECVQDMDHENMFWYRQDPGLGLRLIYFSYDVKMKEKGDIPEGYSVSREKKERFSLILESASTNQTSMYLCASSFRRDTEAFFGQGTRLTVV.

The chain recombines TRBV9 with TRBJ2-6; 11 bases map to TRBD1. Germline V lookup: CDR1 SGDLS, CDR2 YYNGEE. CDR3 length: 24 residues. V was pared by 3 bases and J by 4 bases, with 27 bases of the junction left unmatched. The CDR3 sequence is CASSAPRGQGALEGSLRGANVLTF. The CDR3 coding sequence is TGTGCCAGCAGCGCCCCCCGTGGACAGGGGGCTTTAGAGGGGTCTCTGAGGGGGGCCAACGTCCTGACTTTC. Full variable domain (outside the CDR3, taken from reference TRBV9 and TRBJ2-6): DSGVTQTPKHLITATGQRVTLRCSPRSGDLSVYWYQQSLDQGLQFLIQYYNGEERAKGNILERFSAQQFPDLHSELNLSSLELGDSALYFCASSAPRGQGALEGSLRGANVLTFGAGSRLTVL.

This chain uses TRBV3-1 (or the pseudogene TRBV3-2) with TRBJ1-4, with 9 bases aligning to TRBD1. The germline V gene encodes CDR1 LGHDT and CDR2 YNNKEL (reference sequence). V gave up 6 bases and J gave up 6 bases; unmatched junction bases: 8. This CDR3 comprises 15 residues. The CDR3 DNA reads TGTGCCAGCAGTGGGGCCGGGACAGGGCATGAAAAACTGTTTTTT. Translating gives CASSGAGTGHEKLFF.

This clone was recorded many times. This sequence joins TRBV5-1 and TRBJ1-1; TRBD1 is a possible D gene (6 bases). Trimming left V 0 bases short and J 0 bases short, with 21 bases between. This CDR3 spans 19 amino acids. The germline V gene encodes CDR1 SGHRS and CDR2 YFSETQ. The CDR3 loop is CASSLVGRGGGQMNTEAFF. The CDR3 DNA is TGCGCCAGCAGCTTGGTGGGGCGGGGGGGCGGACAGATGAACACTGAAGCTTTCTTT. Based on the CDR3 plus reference TRBV5-1 and TRBJ1-1, the full variable domain is KAGVTQTPRYLIKTRGQQVTLSCSPISGHRSVSWYQQTPGQGLQFLFEYFSETQRNKGNFPGRFSGRQFSNSRSEMNVSTLELGDSALYLCASSLVGRGGGQMNTEAFFGQGTRLTVV.